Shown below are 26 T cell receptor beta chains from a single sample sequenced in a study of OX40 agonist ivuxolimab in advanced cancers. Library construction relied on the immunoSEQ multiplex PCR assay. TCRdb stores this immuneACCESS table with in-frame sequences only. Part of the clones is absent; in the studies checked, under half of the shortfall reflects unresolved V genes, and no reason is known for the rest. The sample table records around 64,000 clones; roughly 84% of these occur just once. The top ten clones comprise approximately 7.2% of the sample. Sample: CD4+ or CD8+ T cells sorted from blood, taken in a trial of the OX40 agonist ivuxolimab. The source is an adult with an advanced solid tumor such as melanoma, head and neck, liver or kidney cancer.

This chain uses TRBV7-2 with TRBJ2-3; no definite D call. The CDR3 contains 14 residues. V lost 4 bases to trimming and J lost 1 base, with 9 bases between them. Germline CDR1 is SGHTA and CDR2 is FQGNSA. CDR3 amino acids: CASSSPSGTDTQYF. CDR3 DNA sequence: TGTGCCAGCAGCTCCCCTTCAGGCACAGATACGCAGTATTTT. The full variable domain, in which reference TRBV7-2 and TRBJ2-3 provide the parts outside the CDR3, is GAGVSQSPSNKVTEKGKDVELRCDPISGHTALYWYRQSLGQGLEFLIYFQGNSAPDKSGLPSDRFSAERTGGSVSTLTIQRTQQEDSAVYLCASSSPSGTDTQYFGPGTRLTVL.

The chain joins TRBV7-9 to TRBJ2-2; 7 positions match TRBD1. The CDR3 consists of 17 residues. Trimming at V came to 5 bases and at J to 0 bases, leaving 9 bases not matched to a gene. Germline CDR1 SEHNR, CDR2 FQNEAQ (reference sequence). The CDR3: CASSTPGTVANTGELFF. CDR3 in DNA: TGTGCCAGCAGCACGCCGGGGACAGTAGCGAACACCGGGGAGCTGTTTTTT.

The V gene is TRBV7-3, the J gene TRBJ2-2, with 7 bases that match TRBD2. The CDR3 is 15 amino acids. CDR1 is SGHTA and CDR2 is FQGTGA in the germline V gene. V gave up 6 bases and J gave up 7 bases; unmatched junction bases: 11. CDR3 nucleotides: TGTGCCAGCAGGGGCGAACCGGGAGGTGGCGGGGAGCTGTTTTTT. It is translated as CASRGEPGGGGELFF.

The CDR3 DNA is TGTGCCAGCAGTTTACAGGGACAGGGATACAATGAGCAGTTCTTC. It codes for CASSLQGQGYNEQFF. The rearrangement links TRBV27 to TRBJ2-1; 9 bases line up with TRBD1. CDR3 size: 15 residues. Losses at the gene ends were 2 bases for V and 4 bases for J; bases not matched to a gene: 3. Germline values: CDR1 MNHEY, CDR2 SMNVEV (reference sequence).

The CDR3 bases are TGTGCCAGCAGTTTATATGGGCAGGGAAGATATCAGCCCCAGCATTTT. It translates to CASSLYGQGRYQPQHF. The V and J genes are TRBV28 and TRBJ1-5; D might be TRBD1 (5 bases). Germline assignment: CDR1 MDHEN and CDR2 SYDVKM. The CDR3 length is 16 residues. V was clipped by 1 base and J by 5 bases, with 15 bases between them.

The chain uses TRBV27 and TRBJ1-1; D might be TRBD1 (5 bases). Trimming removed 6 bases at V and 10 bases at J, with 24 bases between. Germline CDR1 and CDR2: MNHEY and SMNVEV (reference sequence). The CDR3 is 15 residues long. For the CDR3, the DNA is TGTGCCAGCAGCCCTATGAGTTCAGACAGAGCGGGAGCTTTCTTT. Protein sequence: CASSPMSSDRAGAFF.

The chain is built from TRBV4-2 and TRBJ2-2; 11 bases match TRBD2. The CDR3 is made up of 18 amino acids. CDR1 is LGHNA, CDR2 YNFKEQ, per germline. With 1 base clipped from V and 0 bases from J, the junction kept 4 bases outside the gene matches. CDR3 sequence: CASSQGTSGYANTGELFF. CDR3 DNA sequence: TGTGCCAGCAGCCAAGGGACTAGCGGGTACGCGAACACCGGGGAGCTGTTTTTT.

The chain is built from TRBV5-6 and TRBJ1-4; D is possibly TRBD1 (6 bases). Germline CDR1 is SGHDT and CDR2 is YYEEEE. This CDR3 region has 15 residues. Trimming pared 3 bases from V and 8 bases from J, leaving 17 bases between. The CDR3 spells CASSSGRGRAEKLFF. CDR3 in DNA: TGTGCCAGCAGCTCCGGTCGGGGGCGAGCGGAAAAACTGTTTTTT.

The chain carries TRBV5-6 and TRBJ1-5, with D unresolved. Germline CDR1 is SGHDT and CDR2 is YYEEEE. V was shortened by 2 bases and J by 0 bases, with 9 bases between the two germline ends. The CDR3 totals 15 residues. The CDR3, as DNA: TGTGCCAGCAGCTTTAGGTCGTATAGCAATCAGCCCCAGCATTTT. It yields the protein CASSFRSYSNQPQHF.

Here the CDR3 DNA reads TGTGCCTGGAGTGTACAAGGAGCACAAGAGACCCAGTACTTC. As protein: CAWSVQGAQETQYF. This sequence joins TRBV30 and TRBJ2-5; no firm D call. Per germline, CDR1 GTSNPN and CDR2 SVGIG (reference sequence). Trimming cost V 0 bases and J 2 bases, with 10 bases left between them. The CDR3 runs 14 residues.

CDR3 residues: CASSQEPIGQTNTGELFF. DNA for the CDR3: TGCGCCAGCAGCCAAGAACCTATCGGACAGACGAACACCGGGGAGCTGTTTTTT. The chain has TRBV4-3 and TRBJ2-2; possible D gene TRBD1, 6 bases. The V end was cut by 0 bases, the J end by 0 bases, with 14 bases between. The CDR3 has 18 residues. Germline V CDR1 and CDR2: LGHNA, YSLEER.

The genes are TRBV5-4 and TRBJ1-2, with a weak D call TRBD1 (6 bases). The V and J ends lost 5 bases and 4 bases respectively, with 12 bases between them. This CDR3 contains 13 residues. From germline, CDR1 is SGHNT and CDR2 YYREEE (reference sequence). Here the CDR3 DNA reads TGTGCCAGCAGTTCGGACAGTAGCTATGGCTACACCTTC. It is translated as CASSSDSSYGYTF. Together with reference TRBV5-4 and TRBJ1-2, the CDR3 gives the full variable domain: ETGVTQSPTHLIKTRGQQVTLRCSSQSGHNTVSWYQQALGQGPQFIFQYYREEENGRGNFPPRFSGLQFPNYSSELNVNALELDDSALYLCASSSDSSYGYTFGSGTRLTVV.

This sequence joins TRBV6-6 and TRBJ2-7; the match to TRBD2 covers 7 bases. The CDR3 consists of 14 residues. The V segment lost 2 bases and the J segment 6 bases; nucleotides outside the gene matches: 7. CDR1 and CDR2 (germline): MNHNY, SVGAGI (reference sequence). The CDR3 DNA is TGTGCCAGCAGTTACGTGGCGGGAGCCCTCGAGCAGTACTTC. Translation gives CASSYVAGALEQYF.

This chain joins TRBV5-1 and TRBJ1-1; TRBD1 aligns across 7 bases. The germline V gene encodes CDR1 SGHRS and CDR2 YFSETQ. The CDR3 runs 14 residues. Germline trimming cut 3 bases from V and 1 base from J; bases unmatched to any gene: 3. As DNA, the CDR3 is TGCGCCAGCAGCTCACAGGGGAGGAACACTGAAGCTTTCTTT. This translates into CASSSQGRNTEAFF.

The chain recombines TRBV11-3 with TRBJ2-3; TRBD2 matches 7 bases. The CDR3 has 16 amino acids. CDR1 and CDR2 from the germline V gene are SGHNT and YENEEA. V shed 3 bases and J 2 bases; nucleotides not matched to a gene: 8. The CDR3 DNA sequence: TGTGCCAGCAGCTTCCCCTCTAGCGGATTCACAGATACGCAGTATTTT. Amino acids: CASSFPSSGFTDTQYF.

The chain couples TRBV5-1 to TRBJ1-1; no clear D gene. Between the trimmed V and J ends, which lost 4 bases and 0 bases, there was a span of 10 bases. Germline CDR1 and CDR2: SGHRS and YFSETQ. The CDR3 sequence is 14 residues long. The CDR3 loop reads CASSTGSLNTEAFF. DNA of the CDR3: TGCGCCAGCAGCACCGGGTCTTTGAACACTGAAGCTTTCTTT.

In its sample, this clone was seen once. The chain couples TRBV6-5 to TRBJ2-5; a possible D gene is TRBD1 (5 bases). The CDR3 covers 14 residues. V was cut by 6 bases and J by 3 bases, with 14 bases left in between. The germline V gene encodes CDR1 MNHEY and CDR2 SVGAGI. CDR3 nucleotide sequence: TGTGCCAGCAGCAGGACACACAGCAAAGAGACCCAGTACTTC. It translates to CASSRTHSKETQYF.

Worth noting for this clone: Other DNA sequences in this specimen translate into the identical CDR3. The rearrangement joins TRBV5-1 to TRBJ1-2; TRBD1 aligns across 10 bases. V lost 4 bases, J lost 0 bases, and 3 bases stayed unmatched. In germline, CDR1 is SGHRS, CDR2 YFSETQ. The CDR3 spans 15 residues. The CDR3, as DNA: TGCGCCAGCAGCCTCGGACAGGGGGCTAACTATGGCTACACCTTC. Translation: CASSLGQGANYGYTF. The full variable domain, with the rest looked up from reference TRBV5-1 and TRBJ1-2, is KAGVTQTPRYLIKTRGQQVTLSCSPISGHRSVSWYQQTPGQGLQFLFEYFSETQRNKGNFPGRFSGRQFSNSRSEMNVSTLELGDSALYLCASSLGQGANYGYTFGSGTRLTVV.

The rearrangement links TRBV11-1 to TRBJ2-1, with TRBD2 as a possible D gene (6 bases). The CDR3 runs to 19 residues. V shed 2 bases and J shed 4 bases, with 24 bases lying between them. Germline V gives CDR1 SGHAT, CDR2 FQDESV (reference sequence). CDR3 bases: TGTGCCAGCAGCTTACCCCGGGGGAACGGGGGACGCGCTTACAATGAGCAGTTCTTC. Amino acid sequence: CASSLPRGNGGRAYNEQFF.

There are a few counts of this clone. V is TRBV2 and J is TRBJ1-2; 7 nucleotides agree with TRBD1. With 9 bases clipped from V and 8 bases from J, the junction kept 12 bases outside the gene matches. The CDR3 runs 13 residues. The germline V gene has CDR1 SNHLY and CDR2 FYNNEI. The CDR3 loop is CASSGDSHEGYTF. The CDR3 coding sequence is TGTGCCAGTTCGGGGGACAGCCATGAGGGCTACACCTTC.

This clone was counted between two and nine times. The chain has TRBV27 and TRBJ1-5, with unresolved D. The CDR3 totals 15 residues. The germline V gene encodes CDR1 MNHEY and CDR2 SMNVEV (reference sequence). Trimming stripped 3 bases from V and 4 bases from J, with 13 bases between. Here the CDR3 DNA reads TGTGCCAGCAGTTTGAGGGCTACATTTAATCAGCCCCAGCATTTT. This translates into CASSLRATFNQPQHF.

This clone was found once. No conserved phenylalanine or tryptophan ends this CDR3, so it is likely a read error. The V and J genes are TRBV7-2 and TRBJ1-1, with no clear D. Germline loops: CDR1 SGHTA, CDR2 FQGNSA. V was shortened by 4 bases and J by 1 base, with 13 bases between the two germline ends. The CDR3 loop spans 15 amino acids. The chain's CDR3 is CASSSLGVGNTEAFL. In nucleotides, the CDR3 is TGTGCCAGCAGCTCCCTGGGAGTCGGGAACACTGAAGCTTTCCTT.

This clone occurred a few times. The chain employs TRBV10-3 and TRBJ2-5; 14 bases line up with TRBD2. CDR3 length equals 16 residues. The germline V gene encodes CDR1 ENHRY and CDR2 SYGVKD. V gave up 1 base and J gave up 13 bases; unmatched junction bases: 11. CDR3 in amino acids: CAISEFPGLAGGPRYF. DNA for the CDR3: TGTGCCATCAGTGAGTTCCCCGGACTAGCGGGGGGCCCAAGGTACTTC.

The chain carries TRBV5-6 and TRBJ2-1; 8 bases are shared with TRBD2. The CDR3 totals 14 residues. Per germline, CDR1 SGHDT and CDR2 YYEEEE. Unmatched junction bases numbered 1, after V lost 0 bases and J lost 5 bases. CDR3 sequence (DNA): TGTGCCAGCAGCTTGGCGGGGGGGAACAATGAGCAGTTCTTC. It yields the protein CASSLAGGNNEQFF.

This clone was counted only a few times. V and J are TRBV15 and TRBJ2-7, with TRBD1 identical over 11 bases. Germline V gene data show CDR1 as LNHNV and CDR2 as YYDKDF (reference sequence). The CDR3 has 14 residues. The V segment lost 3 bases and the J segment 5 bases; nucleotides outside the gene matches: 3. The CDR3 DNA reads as TGTGCCACCAGCAGGGACAGGGGGCGGAACGAGCAGTACTTC. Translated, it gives CATSRDRGRNEQYF.

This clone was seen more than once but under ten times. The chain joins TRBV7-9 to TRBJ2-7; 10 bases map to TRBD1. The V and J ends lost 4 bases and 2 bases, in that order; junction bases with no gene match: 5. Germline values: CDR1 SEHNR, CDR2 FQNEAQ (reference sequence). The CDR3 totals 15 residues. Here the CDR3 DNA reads TGTGCCAGCAGCTCCACCGGGACAGGGGCCTACGAGCAGTACTTC. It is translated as CASSSTGTGAYEQYF.